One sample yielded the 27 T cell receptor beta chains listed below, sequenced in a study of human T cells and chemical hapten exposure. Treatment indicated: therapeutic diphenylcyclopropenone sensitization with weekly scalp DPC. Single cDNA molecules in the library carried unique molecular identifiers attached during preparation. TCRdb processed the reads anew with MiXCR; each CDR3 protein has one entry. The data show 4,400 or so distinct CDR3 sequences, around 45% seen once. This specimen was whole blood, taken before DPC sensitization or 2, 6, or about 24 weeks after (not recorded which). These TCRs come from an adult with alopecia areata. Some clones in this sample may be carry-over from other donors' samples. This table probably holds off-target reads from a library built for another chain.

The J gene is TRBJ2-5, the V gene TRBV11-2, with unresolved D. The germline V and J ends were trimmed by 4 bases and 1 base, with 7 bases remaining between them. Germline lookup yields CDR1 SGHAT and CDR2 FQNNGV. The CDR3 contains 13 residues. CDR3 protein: CASSSGPQETQYF. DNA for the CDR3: TGTGCCAGCAGCTCCGGGCCCCAAGAGACCCAGTACTTC.

DNA of the CDR3: TGCAGTGCTAGACTTGGGAGCCACGGGCAGTACTTC. Translating it yields CSARLGSHGQYF. The chain uses TRBV20-1 and TRBJ2-7; D perhaps matches TRBD2 (5 bases). This CDR3 is 12 amino acids long. Trimming cost V 2 bases and J 9 bases, with 14 bases left between them. CDR1 DFQATT and CDR2 SNEGSKA come from the germline V gene (reference sequence).

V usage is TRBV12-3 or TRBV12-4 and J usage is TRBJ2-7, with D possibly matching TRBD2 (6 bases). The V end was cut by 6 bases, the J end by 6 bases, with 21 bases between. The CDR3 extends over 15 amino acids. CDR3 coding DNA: TGTGCCAGCAGATTCGGGGCGGGGCTGTACCGCGAGCAGTACTTC. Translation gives CASRFGAGLYREQYF.

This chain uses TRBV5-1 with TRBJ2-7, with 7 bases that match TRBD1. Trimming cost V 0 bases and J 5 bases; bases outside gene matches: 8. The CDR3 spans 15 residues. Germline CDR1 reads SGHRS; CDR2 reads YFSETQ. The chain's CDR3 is CASSLETGIGNEQYF. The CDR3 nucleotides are TGCGCCAGCAGCTTGGAGACAGGGATTGGGAACGAGCAGTACTTC.

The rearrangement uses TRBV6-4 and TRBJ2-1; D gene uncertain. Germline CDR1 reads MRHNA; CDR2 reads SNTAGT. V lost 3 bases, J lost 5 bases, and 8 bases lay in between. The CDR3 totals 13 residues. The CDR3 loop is CASSEKENNEQFF. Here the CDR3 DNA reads TGTGCCAGCAGTGAAAAAGAAAACAATGAGCAGTTCTTC.

The CDR3 region is CASLLAGWSDTQYF. The CDR3 region has the DNA TGTGCCAGCCTGCTAGCGGGATGGTCAGATACGCAGTATTTT. The genes are TRBV2 and TRBJ2-3; the match to TRBD2 covers 9 bases. The CDR3 sequence is 14 residues long. Germline values: CDR1 SNHLY, CDR2 FYNNEI. The V segment lost 8 bases and the J segment 4 bases; nucleotides outside the gene matches: 7. The full variable domain, in which reference TRBV2 and TRBJ2-3 provide the parts outside the CDR3, is EPEVTQTPSHQVTQMGQEVILRCVPISNHLYFYWYRQILGQKVEFLVSFYNNEISEKSEIFDDQFSVERPDGSNFTLKIRSTKLEDSAMYFCASLLAGWSDTQYFGPGTRLTVL.

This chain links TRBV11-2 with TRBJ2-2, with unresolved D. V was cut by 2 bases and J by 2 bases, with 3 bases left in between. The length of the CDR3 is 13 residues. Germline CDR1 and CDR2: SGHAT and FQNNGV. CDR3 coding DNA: TGTGCCAGCAGCTTAACTAACACCGGGGAGCTGTTTTTT. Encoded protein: CASSLTNTGELFF.

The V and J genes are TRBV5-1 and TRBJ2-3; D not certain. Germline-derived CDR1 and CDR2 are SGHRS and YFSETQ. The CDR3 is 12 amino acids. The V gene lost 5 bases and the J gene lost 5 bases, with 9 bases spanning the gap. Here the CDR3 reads CASREDGDTQYF. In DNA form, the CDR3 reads TGCGCCAGCAGAGAGGACGGAGATACGCAGTATTTT.

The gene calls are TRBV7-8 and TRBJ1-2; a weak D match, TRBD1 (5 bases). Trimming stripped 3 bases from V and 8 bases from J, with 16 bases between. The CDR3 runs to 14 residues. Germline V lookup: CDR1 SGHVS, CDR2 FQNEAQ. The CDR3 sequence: CASSFSSGRSGYTF. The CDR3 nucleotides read TGTGCCAGCAGCTTCTCATCAGGGAGGAGCGGCTACACCTTC.

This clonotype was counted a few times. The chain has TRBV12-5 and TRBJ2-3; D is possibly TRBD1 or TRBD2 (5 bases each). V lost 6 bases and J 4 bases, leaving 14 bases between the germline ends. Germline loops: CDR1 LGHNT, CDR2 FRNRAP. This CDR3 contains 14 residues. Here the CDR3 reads CASGGDRRADTQYF. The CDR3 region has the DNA TGTGCTAGTGGGGGGGACCGCCGCGCAGATACGCAGTATTTT.

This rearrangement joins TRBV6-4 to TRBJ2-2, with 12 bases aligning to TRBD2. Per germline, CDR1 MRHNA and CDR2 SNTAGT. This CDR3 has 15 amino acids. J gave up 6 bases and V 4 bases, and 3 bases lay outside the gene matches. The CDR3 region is CASSGLAGAAGELFF. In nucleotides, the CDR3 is TGTGCCAGCAGTGGACTAGCGGGAGCGGCCGGGGAGCTGTTTTTT.

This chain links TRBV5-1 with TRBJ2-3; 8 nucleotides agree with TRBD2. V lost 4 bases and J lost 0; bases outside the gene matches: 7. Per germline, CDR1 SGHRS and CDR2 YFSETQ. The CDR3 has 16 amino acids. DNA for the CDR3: TGCGCCAGCAGCGCGCTACTAGCGGTTAGCACAGATACGCAGTATTTT. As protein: CASSALLAVSTDTQYF.

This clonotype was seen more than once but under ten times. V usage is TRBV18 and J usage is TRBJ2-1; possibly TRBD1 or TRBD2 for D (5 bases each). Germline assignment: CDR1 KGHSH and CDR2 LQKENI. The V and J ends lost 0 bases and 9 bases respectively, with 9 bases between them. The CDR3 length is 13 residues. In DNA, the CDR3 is TGTGCCAGCTCACCACCATGGGACGCTGAGCAGTTCTTC. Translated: CASSPPWDAEQFF.

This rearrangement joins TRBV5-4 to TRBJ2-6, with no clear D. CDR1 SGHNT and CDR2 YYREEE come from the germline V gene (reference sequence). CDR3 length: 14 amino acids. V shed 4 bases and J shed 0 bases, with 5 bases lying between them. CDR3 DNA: TGTGCCAGCAGCATGTACTCTGGGGCCAACGTCCTGACTTTC. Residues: CASSMYSGANVLTF. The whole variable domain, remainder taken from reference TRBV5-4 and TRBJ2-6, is ETGVTQSPTHLIKTRGQQVTLRCSSQSGHNTVSWYQQALGQGPQFIFQYYREEENGRGNFPPRFSGLQFPNYSSELNVNALELDDSALYLCASSMYSGANVLTFGAGSRLTVL.

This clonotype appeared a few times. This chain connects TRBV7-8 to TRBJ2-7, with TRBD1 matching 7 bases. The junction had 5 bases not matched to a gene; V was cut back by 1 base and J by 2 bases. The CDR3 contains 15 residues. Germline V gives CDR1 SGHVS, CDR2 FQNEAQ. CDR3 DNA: TGTGCCAGCAGCTTAGGTGGCAGGGGGACCTACGAGCAGTACTTC. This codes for CASSLGGRGTYEQYF.

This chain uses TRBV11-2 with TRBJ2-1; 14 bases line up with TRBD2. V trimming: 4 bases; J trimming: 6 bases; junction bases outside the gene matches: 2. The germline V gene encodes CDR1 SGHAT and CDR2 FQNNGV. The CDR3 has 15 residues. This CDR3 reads CASSSGLAGGNEQFF. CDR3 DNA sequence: TGTGCCAGCAGCTCAGGACTAGCGGGGGGCAATGAGCAGTTCTTC.

The CDR3 sequence is CASSLGMGQSTDTQYF. In DNA form, the CDR3 reads TGTGCCAGCAGCTTGGGAATGGGGCAGAGCACAGATACGCAGTATTTT. This rearrangement joins TRBV5-5 to TRBJ2-3, with D possibly matching TRBD1 (5 bases). V lost 0 bases to trimming and J lost 0 bases, with 11 bases between them. This CDR3 is 16 amino acids long. In germline, CDR1 is SGHKS, CDR2 YYEKEE (reference sequence).

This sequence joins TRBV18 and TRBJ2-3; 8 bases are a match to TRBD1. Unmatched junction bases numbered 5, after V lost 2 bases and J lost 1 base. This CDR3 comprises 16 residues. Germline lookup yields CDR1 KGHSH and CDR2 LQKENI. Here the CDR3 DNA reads TGTGCCAGCTCACCAGGCCGGGGACAGGGCACAGATACGCAGTATTTT. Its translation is CASSPGRGQGTDTQYF.

The CDR3 region has the DNA TGTGCCAGCAGCCAATGGGGAGGTTCCCCCCTAAGTGAAGAGACCCAGTACTTC. Translation: CASSQWGGSPLSEETQYF. This chain links TRBV14 with TRBJ2-5; a weak D match, TRBD2 (6 bases). Germline-derived CDR1 and CDR2 are SGHDN and FVKESK. Trimming removed 2 bases at V and 3 bases at J, with 22 bases between. The CDR3 is made up of 18 amino acids.

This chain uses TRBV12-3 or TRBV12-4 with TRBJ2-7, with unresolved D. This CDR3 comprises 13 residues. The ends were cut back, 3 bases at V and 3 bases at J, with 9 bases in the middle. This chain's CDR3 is CASSLSQIYEQYF. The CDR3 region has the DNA TGTGCCAGCAGTTTGAGTCAGATCTACGAGCAGTACTTC.

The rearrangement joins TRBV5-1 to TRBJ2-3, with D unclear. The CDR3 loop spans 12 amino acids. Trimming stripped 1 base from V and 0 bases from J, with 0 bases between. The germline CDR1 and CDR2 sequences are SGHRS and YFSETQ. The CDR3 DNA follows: TGCGCCAGCAGCTTGAGCACAGATACGCAGTATTTT. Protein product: CASSLSTDTQYF.

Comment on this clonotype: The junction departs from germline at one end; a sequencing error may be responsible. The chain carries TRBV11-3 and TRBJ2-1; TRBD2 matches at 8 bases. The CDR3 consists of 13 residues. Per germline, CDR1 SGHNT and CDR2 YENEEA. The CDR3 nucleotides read TGTGCCAGCAGCTTAGAGGCGGGAGGCCCTTCAATCTTC. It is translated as CASSLEAGGPSIF.

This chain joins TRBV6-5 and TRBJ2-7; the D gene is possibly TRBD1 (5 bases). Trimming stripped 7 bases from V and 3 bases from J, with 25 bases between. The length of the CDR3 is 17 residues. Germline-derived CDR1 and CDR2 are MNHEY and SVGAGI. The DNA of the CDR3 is TGTGCCAGCACCTCCTATGGGGCCAATCCTGTCCGCTACGAGCAGTACTTC. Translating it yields CASTSYGANPVRYEQYF.

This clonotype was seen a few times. In DNA, the CDR3 is TGTGCCAGCAGTCACGGGAGGAGTGAGCAGTTCTTC. Protein: CASSHGRSEQFF. J is TRBJ2-1 and V is TRBV12-3 or TRBV12-4; 7 nucleotides agree with TRBD2. CDR3 size: 12 residues. The V gene end was trimmed by 5 bases and the J gene end by 9 bases; junction bases not matched to a gene: 4.

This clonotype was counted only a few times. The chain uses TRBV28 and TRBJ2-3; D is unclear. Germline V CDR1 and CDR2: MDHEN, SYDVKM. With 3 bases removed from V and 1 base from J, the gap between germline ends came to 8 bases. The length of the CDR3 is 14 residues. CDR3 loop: CASSFSGRTDTQYF. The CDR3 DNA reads TGTGCCAGCAGTTTTTCCGGGCGCACAGATACGCAGTATTTT.

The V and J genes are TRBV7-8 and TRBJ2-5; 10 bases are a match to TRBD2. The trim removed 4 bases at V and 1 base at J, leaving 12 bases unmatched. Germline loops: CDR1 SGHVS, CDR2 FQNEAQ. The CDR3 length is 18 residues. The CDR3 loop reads CASSSTLASGGFQETQYF. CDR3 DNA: TGTGCCAGCAGCTCCACCCTCGCTAGCGGGGGCTTCCAAGAGACCCAGTACTTC.

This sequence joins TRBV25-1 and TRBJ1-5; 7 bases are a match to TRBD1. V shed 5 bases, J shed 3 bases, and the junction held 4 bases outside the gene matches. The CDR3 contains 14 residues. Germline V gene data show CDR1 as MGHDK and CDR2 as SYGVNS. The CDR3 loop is CASSSTGANQPQHF. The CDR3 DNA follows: TGTGCCAGCAGTAGTACAGGGGCCAATCAGCCCCAGCATTTT.